A single sample is the source of the 4 T cell receptor beta chains below, sequenced in a study of blood T cell repertoires in COVID-19. Assay: immunoSEQ multiplex PCR; the TCRdb copy retains only in-frame clones and omits some. The table lists 200,000 or so clones, approximately 83% of them singletons. The source material was peripheral blood. All receptors derive from a human donor with active or convalescent COVID-19. The donor label of this sample is uncertain.

The chain carries TRBV7-9 and TRBJ2-7; tentative D call: TRBD2 (6 bases). Trimming shortened V by 6 bases and J by 2 bases, and 20 bases separated the two germline ends. This CDR3 spans 16 amino acids. Germline V gene data show CDR1 as SEHNR and CDR2 as FQNEAQ (reference sequence). CDR3 loop: CASSPPDGAGTYEQYF. The CDR3 DNA is TGTGCCAGCAGTCCACCGGATGGGGCGGGGACCTACGAGCAGTACTTC.

The J gene is TRBJ2-7, the V gene TRBV6-7; 11 positions agree with TRBD2. TRBV6-7 is an open reading frame, and its role is uncertain. The CDR3 is 15 amino acids. V trimming: 7 bases; J trimming: 5 bases; junction bases outside the gene matches: 10. The CDR3 DNA is TGTGCCAGCAAGCGAGGACTAGCGGGTTTAGACGAGCAGTACTTC. Protein: CASKRGLAGLDEQYF.

This clone was observed a handful of times. This chain connects TRBV5-1 to TRBJ2-7; 9 bases line up with TRBD2. The germline CDR1 and CDR2 sequences are SGHRS and YFSETQ. V trimming: 0 bases; J trimming: 9 bases; junction bases outside the gene matches: 10. CDR3 length: 15 amino acids. The CDR3 DNA sequence: TGCGCCAGCAGCTTGGGGCTAGCGGGAACCTCGGGGCAGTACTTC. Translated: CASSLGLAGTSGQYF.

This chain uses TRBV6-4 with TRBJ2-1, with a possible D match to TRBD1 (5 bases). The germline CDR1 and CDR2 sequences are MRHNA and SNTAGT. V was shortened by 2 bases and J by 7 bases, with 6 bases between the two germline ends. The CDR3 consists of 12 residues. CDR3 nucleotide sequence: TGTGCCAGCAGTGACAGGGGAAATGAGCAGTTCTTC. It translates to CASSDRGNEQFF.